Shown below are 27 T cell receptor beta chains from a single sample sequenced in a study of beta chain features in type 1 diabetes. Study results and limitations: Type 1 diabetes patients showed a moderate but significant shortening of TCRB CDR3s in all four CD4+ subsets.

All of the isolated RNA was reverse transcribed, so expressed TCRB transcripts were sequenced. Here immunoSEQ multiplex PCR was the method, and the copy in TCRdb shows in-frame clones only, minus some. The sample has roughly 280,000 clones; approximately 25% are singletons. No antigen has been assigned to these receptors. The source material was naive CD4+ T cells from blood. The receptors were sampled from a woman aged 25 to 45 with type 1 diabetes.

This chain connects TRBV6-5 to TRBJ2-7; TRBD1 matches 7 bases. Trimming at V came to 4 bases and at J to 9 bases, leaving 12 bases not matched to a gene. The CDR3 extends over 14 amino acids. Germline-derived CDR1 and CDR2 are MNHEY and SVGAGI. The CDR3 sequence: CASSFQRTGEWQYF. DNA for the CDR3: TGTGCCAGCAGTTTCCAACGTACAGGGGAATGGCAGTACTTC.

This clone was observed a few times. The genes are TRBV2 and TRBJ1-1, with D possibly matching TRBD1 (6 bases). The germline CDR1 and CDR2 sequences are SNHLY and FYNNEI. Trimming cost V 4 bases and J 3 bases, with 12 bases left between them. The CDR3 extends over 14 amino acids. The CDR3 DNA is TGTGCCAGCAGTGGAACAGGGTTTGACACTGAAGCTTTCTTT. Its translation is CASSGTGFDTEAFF.

The J gene is TRBJ2-5, the V gene TRBV7-9; TRBD2 matches 8 bases. Looked up from germline, CDR1 is SEHNR and CDR2 is FQNEAQ (reference sequence). V trimming: 4 bases; J trimming: 1 base; junction bases outside the gene matches: 2. The CDR3 spans 14 residues. The CDR3 coding sequence is TGTGCCAGCAGCTATGGGACTAGCCAAGAGACCCAGTACTTC. Amino acid sequence: CASSYGTSQETQYF.

The CDR3 protein is CASSGSGTANTGELFF. The CDR3 DNA reads TGTGCCAGCTCAGGCTCCGGGACAGCGAACACCGGGGAGCTGTTTTTT. V is TRBV18 and J is TRBJ2-2; 7 nucleotides match TRBD1. With 5 bases clipped from V and 0 bases from J, the junction kept 6 bases outside the gene matches. The CDR3 has 16 amino acids. CDR1 KGHSH and CDR2 LQKENI come from the germline V gene.

This clone was seen only a few times. The chain recombines TRBV5-4 with TRBJ1-2; TRBD1 matches 8 bases. Germline V gene lookup returns CDR1 SGHNT and CDR2 YYREEE (reference sequence). This CDR3 is built from 15 residues. The ends lost 4 bases at V and 5 bases at J; junction bases unmatched: 10. CDR3 DNA sequence: TGTGCCAGCAGCCCACGGACAGGGCTGTGGTATGGCTACACCTTC. It codes for CASSPRTGLWYGYTF.

V is TRBV4-2 and J is TRBJ1-2; D perhaps matches TRBD1 (5 bases). This CDR3 contains 14 residues. Per the germline V gene, CDR1 is LGHNA and CDR2 is YNFKEQ. The V end lost 0 bases, the J end lost 8 bases, and 13 bases lay between the germline ends. CDR3 bases: TGTGCCAGCAGCCAAGATCGCAGGGCCCAAGGCTACACCTTC. As protein: CASSQDRRAQGYTF.

This clone appeared a few times. V and J are TRBV19 and TRBJ2-3; 8 bases match TRBD2. J was trimmed by 0 bases and V by 7 bases; bases with no gene match: 3. This CDR3 has 14 residues. Per the germline V gene, CDR1 is LNHDA and CDR2 is SQIVND (reference sequence). Here the CDR3 DNA reads TGTGCCAGTACGGCTAGCGGGAGCACAGATACGCAGTATTTT. Translating it yields CASTASGSTDTQYF.

DNA for the CDR3: TGCAGCGTTGTAGCAGGGGCAGGGGTCAAAAACATTCAGTACTTC. Translating it yields CSVVAGAGVKNIQYF. The chain is built from TRBV29-1 and TRBJ2-4; maybe TRBD1 (6 bases). This CDR3 has 15 amino acids. Germline V gene data show CDR1 as SQVTM and CDR2 as ANQGSEA. V was pared by 4 bases and J by 3 bases, with 16 bases between.

This clone has a handful of counts. The genes are TRBV7-6 and TRBJ2-1; D gene unclear. Germline lookup yields CDR1 SGHVS and CDR2 FNYEAQ. The CDR3 has 16 residues. V lost 5 bases, J lost 0 bases, and 14 bases lay in between. The CDR3 here is CASSPLFESSYNEQFF. In DNA, the CDR3 is TGTGCCAGCAGCCCCTTGTTCGAGAGCTCCTACAATGAGCAGTTCTTC.

The genes are TRBV11-1 and TRBJ2-7; D is uncertain. The CDR3 sequence is 15 residues long. V was trimmed by 5 bases and J by 2 bases, leaving 16 bases between them. Germline lookup yields CDR1 SGHAT and CDR2 FQDESV (reference sequence). The CDR3 DNA reads as TGTGCCAGCAGCCCACGCCGCCAGGATCCCTACGAGCAGTACTTC. This sequence encodes CASSPRRQDPYEQYF.

The chain uses TRBV28 and TRBJ2-5; a weak D match, TRBD1 (6 bases). The V end was cut by 7 bases, the J end by 7 bases, with 19 bases between. The CDR3 consists of 14 residues. Germline V gives CDR1 MDHEN, CDR2 SYDVKM. CDR3 DNA: TGTGCCAGCACGACAGGCCTCCCCGGAAGGACCCAGTACTTC. Its protein product is CASTTGLPGRTQYF.

A few counts support this clone. The chain employs TRBV27 and TRBJ1-2, with 8 nucleotides matching TRBD1. This CDR3 has 14 amino acids. The V and J ends lost 4 bases and 4 bases, in that order; junction bases with no gene match: 5. Germline V CDR1 and CDR2: MNHEY, SMNVEV (reference sequence). CDR3 amino acids: CASSSLQGVYGYTF. The CDR3 nucleotides read TGTGCCAGCAGTTCCCTACAGGGGGTCTATGGCTACACCTTC.

This clone was counted a few times. The J gene is TRBJ2-2, the V gene TRBV7-2, with D perhaps TRBD1 (5 bases). The CDR3 consists of 14 residues. The V and J ends lost 4 bases and 7 bases respectively, with 13 bases between them. From germline, CDR1 is SGHTA and CDR2 FQGNSA. CDR3 loop: CASSSQWGVGELFF. DNA for the CDR3: TGTGCCAGCAGCTCCCAATGGGGCGTCGGGGAGCTGTTTTTT.

The rearrangement links TRBV30 to TRBJ1-2, with 7 bases matching TRBD1. Trimming cost V 6 bases and J 4 bases; bases outside gene matches: 8. This CDR3 is 13 amino acids long. CDR1 and CDR2 from the germline V gene are GTSNPN and SVGIG (reference sequence). The CDR3 DNA follows: TGTGCCTGTCCCGGGACAGCAATCTATGGCTACACCTTC. It specifies CACPGTAIYGYTF.

Only a few counts were recorded for this clone. The chain is built from TRBV4-1 and TRBJ2-7, with TRBD2 matching 9 bases. Germline assignment: CDR1 MGHRA and CDR2 YSYEKL. There are 17 residues in the CDR3. After removal of 0 bases from V and 4 bases from J, the junction contained 10 bases not matched to a gene. The CDR3 DNA reads TGCGCCAGCAGCCAAGAAGTTAGTAGCGGGAGTACATACGAGCAGTACTTC. Amino acids: CASSQEVSSGSTYEQYF.

Only a few counts were recorded for this clone. The chain uses TRBV2 and TRBJ2-4, with D perhaps matching TRBD2 (5 bases). V was pared by 6 bases and J by 10 bases, with 7 bases between. This CDR3 comprises 10 residues. The germline V gene has CDR1 SNHLY and CDR2 FYNNEI. The chain's CDR3 is CASSRDIQYF. CDR3 in DNA: TGTGCCAGCAGCCGGGATATTCAGTACTTC.

For this clone: Other DNA sequences in this specimen translate into the identical CDR3. The V gene is TRBV2, the J gene TRBJ2-3, with unresolved D. This CDR3 has 14 residues. V lost 0 bases and J 3 bases, leaving 7 bases between the germline ends. The germline V gene encodes CDR1 SNHLY and CDR2 FYNNEI. The CDR3 DNA reads as TGTGCCAGCAGTGAAGCGCTTCGGACAGATACGCAGTATTTT. It yields the protein CASSEALRTDTQYF.

This clone turned up a few times. The rearrangement links TRBV29-1 to TRBJ2-5, with 8 bases fitting TRBD1. The CDR3 extends over 13 amino acids. CDR1 SQVTM and CDR2 ANQGSEA come from the germline V gene. The V and J ends lost 3 bases and 7 bases, in that order; junction bases with no gene match: 7. The CDR3 sequence is CSVDYRGIGTQYF. The CDR3 region has the DNA TGCAGCGTTGACTACAGGGGGATAGGGACCCAGTACTTC.

The CDR3, as DNA: TGTGCCAGCAGTTTACACAGTAGCAGGGCCAATGAGCAGTTCTTC. Its protein is CASSLHSSRANEQFF. The chain carries TRBV28 and TRBJ2-1; maybe TRBD1 (5 bases). Germline V gives CDR1 MDHEN, CDR2 SYDVKM. This CDR3 spans 15 amino acids. The V end was cut by 2 bases, the J end by 6 bases, with 14 bases between.

The sample holds a few counts of this clone. The V gene is TRBV19, the J gene TRBJ1-4; D might be TRBD1 (6 bases). Germline lookup yields CDR1 LNHDA and CDR2 SQIVND (reference sequence). The CDR3 has 14 amino acids. Trimming took off 5 bases at V and 7 bases at J, with 14 bases between the two ends. The CDR3 reads CASSPQGSREKLFF. The DNA for the CDR3 is TGTGCCAGTAGTCCGCAGGGGAGTCGTGAAAAACTGTTTTTT.

The chain employs TRBV28 and TRBJ1-2; D is undetermined. Germline V gives CDR1 MDHEN, CDR2 SYDVKM. V lost 6 bases to trimming and J lost 6 bases, with 8 bases between them. CDR3 length: 11 amino acids. The DNA for the CDR3 is TGTGCCAGCAGCGTGCGGGATGGCTACACCTTC. It translates to CASSVRDGYTF.

This clone was seen a handful of times. The genes are TRBV7-3 and TRBJ2-1, with 11 bases fitting TRBD2. CDR1 is SGHTA and CDR2 is FQGTGA in the germline V gene. Trimming removed 4 bases from V and 6 bases from J; junction bases left unmatched: 2. This CDR3 has 14 residues. The CDR3 DNA sequence: TGTGCCAGCAGCTCCGGGACTAGCGGCAATGAGCAGTTCTTC. Its protein product is CASSSGTSGNEQFF.

CDR3 nucleotide sequence: TGCAGCGTTGAAAGCCACAGCCGGTACGAGCAGTACTTC. Its protein product is CSVESHSRYEQYF. The V call is TRBV29-1, the J call TRBJ2-7; D unresolved. Trimming stripped 2 bases from V and 4 bases from J, with 12 bases between. Germline V CDR1 and CDR2: SQVTM, ANQGSEA. CDR3 length: 13 amino acids.

This clone showed up just a few times. This chain joins TRBV5-6 and TRBJ2-7; 11 bases map to TRBD2. Unmatched junction bases numbered 10, after V lost 4 bases and J lost 4 bases. The CDR3 has 16 residues. The germline V gene has CDR1 SGHDT and CDR2 YYEEEE. The CDR3 protein is CASSPLAGGPRYEQYF. As DNA, the CDR3 is TGTGCCAGCAGCCCATTAGCGGGAGGGCCGAGGTACGAGCAGTACTTC.

This clone was seen only a few times. V and J are TRBV6-6 and TRBJ2-3; unclear D gene. V lost 6 bases and J 2 bases, leaving 12 bases between the germline ends. The length of the CDR3 is 14 residues. Germline loops: CDR1 MNHNY, CDR2 SVGAGI (reference sequence). The CDR3 DNA follows: TGTGCCAGCAGGGCGACTCGGAACACAGATACGCAGTATTTT. Its protein product is CASRATRNTDTQYF.

The rearrangement joins TRBV7-9 to TRBJ2-1; 15 nucleotides align to TRBD2. The V segment lost 6 bases and the J segment 8 bases; nucleotides outside the gene matches: 8. Germline CDR1 reads SEHNR; CDR2 reads FQNEAQ (reference sequence). This CDR3 has 16 amino acids. The CDR3 region is CASRTGGTSGRHEQFF. CDR3 coding DNA: TGTGCCAGCAGGACAGGCGGGACTAGCGGGAGGCATGAGCAGTTCTTC.

This clone has only a few counts. CDR3 residues: CASSFPTRGAGELFF. DNA of the CDR3: TGTGCCAGCAGTTTCCCGACGCGGGGGGCCGGGGAGCTGTTTTTT. The chain employs TRBV28 and TRBJ2-2, with 8 nucleotides matching TRBD2. Germline trimming cut 3 bases from V and 6 bases from J; bases unmatched to any gene: 6. Germline loops: CDR1 MDHEN, CDR2 SYDVKM. This CDR3 comprises 15 residues.